Listed below are T cell receptor beta chains from one sample, sequenced in a study of OX40 agonist ivuxolimab in advanced cancers. Here immunoSEQ multiplex PCR was the method, and the copy in TCRdb shows in-frame clones only, minus some. In the table there are roughly 59,000 clones, 85% to 95% of which are singletons. The specimen comprised CD4+ or CD8+ T cells sorted from blood, sampled in a trial of the OX40 agonist ivuxolimab. Every receptor here comes from an adult with an advanced solid tumor such as melanoma, head and neck, liver or kidney cancer. Each CDR3 is given with its conserved first and last residue. D genes are given only for firm matches. Clone size, where shown, is once, few, many, or a class for clones that have expanded.

clone size	CDR3 length	D gene	V gene	J gene	CDR3 DNA	CDR3 protein
.	14	.	TRBV27	TRBJ1-2	TGTGCCAGCAGTTCCGCTGGGGCAGGCTATGGCTACACCTTC	CASSSAGAGYGYTF
.	16	TRBD2	TRBV2	TRBJ2-1	TGTGCCAGCATCGGCGGGGGGGCCAACTCCTACAATGAGCAGTTCTTC	CASIGGGANSYNEQFF
.	18	TRBD2	TRBV7-6	TRBJ2-7	TGTGCCAGCAGCTTAGCGGGCGGGACTAGCGGGAGCGCCTACGAGCAGTACTTC	CASSLAGGTSGSAYEQYF
.	14	.	TRBV11-2	TRBJ1-3	TGTGCCAGCAGCTCCTGGGACTATGGAAACACCATATATTTT	CASSSWDYGNTIYF
once	13	TRBD2	TRBV13	TRBJ2-7	TGTGCCAGCAGCTTACCTAGCGGCTACGAGCAGTACTTC	CASSLPSGYEQYF
.	16	TRBD2	TRBV9	TRBJ2-3	TGTGCCAGCAGCGTAGATCCTAGCGGGAGCACAGATACGCAGTATTTT	CASSVDPSGSTDTQYF
once	12	.	TRBV19	TRBJ2-7	TGTGCCAGTAGTATGGGTGGGGACGAGCAGTACTTC	CASSMGGDEQYF
.	18	TRBD2	TRBV7-6	TRBJ2-3	TGTGCCAGCAGCTTAGAGGCTAGCGGTACCCCTAGCACAGATACGCAGTATTTT	CASSLEASGTPSTDTQYF
.	13	.	TRBV27	TRBJ1-1	TGTGCCAGCAGTCCAGGACTTAACACTGAAGCTTTCTTT	CASSPGLNTEAFF
once	13	.	TRBV6-1	TRBJ2-7	TGTGCCAGCAGTGAATGGACGGGCTACGAGCAGTACTTC	CASSEWTGYEQYF
few	13	TRBD1	TRBV29-1	TRBJ2-7	TGCAGCGTTAAGGGGACAGGGGCCTACGAGCAGTACTTC	CSVKGTGAYEQYF
.	14	.	TRBV5-1	TRBJ2-5	TGCGCCAGCAGCTCGGGACCAAACCAAGAGACCCAGTACTTC	CASSSGPNQETQYF
.	14	TRBD1	TRBV29-1	TRBJ1-1	TGCAGCGTTGATCAGTATAGGGGGCAAACTGAAGCTTTCTTT	CSVDQYRGQTEAFF
.	13	.	TRBV7-9	TRBJ2-2	TGTGCCAGCAGCTTAGGGGGCACCGGGGAGCTGTTTTTT	CASSLGGTGELFF
.	15	TRBD1	TRBV6-1	TRBJ1-5	TGTGCCAGCAGTGACCCAACAGGGGGTTATCAGCCCCAGCATTTT	CASSDPTGGYQPQHF
.	12	.	TRBV19	TRBJ1-5	TGTGCCAGTAGCAGGGGCTGGCAGCCCCAGCATTTT	CASSRGWQPQHF
.	14	TRBD2	TRBV27	TRBJ2-2	TGTGCCAGCAGTAGACTAGCGAGCACCGGGGAGCTGTTTTTT	CASSRLASTGELFF
.	15	.	TRBV7-9	TRBJ1-6	TGTGCCAGCAGCCTCCTCAGGGACTATAATTCACCCCTCCACTTT	CASSLLRDYNSPLHF
.	14	TRBD1	TRBV27	TRBJ1-2	TGTGCCAGCAGTCCCGGGACAGGGATACATGGCTACACCTTC	CASSPGTGIHGYTF
.	15	.	TRBV5-1	TRBJ2-7	TGCGCCAGCAGCTTAGAGGGGGGGCCCTCCTACGAGCAGTACTTC	CASSLEGGPSYEQYF
.	18	.	TRBV4-1	TRBJ1-2	TGCGCCAGCAGCGTGATCCAGCCAAGGGACGGCGGACTCTATGGCTACACCTTC	CASSVIQPRDGGLYGYTF
.	14	.	TRBV19	TRBJ2-3	TGTGCCAGTAGTATAGGGCTAGCGACAGATACGCAGTATTTT	CASSIGLATDTQYF
.	19	TRBD2	TRBV4-2	TRBJ2-1	TGTGCCAGCAGCCAAGGGCCATTACTAGCGGGGGGGCGACCTGATGAGCAGTTCTTC	CASSQGPLLAGGRPDEQFF
.	14	TRBD1	TRBV7-9	TRBJ2-7	TGTGCCAGCAGCAAGGGACAGAACCTATACGAGCAGTACTTC	CASSKGQNLYEQYF
.	10	.	TRBV27	TRBJ1-2	TGTGCCAGCACCCCAGGGGGCTACACCTTC	CASTPGGYTF
once	13	.	TRBV4-3	TRBJ2-1	TGCGCCAGCAGCCAAGGGGTAGGGTATGAGCAGTTCTTC	CASSQGVGYEQFF
.	14	.	TRBV4-1	TRBJ1-2	TGCGCCAGCAGCCCCCCAGCCGCCAACTATGGCTACACCTTC	CASSPPAANYGYTF
.	15	TRBD2	TRBV2	TRBJ2-3	TGTGCCAGCAGCATTAAGCGGGGGGGGGCAGATACGCAGTATTTT	CASSIKRGGADTQYF
.	13	TRBD1	TRBV11-3	TRBJ2-7	TGTGCCAGCAGCTTAGGACAGGGGAACGAGCAGTACTTC	CASSLGQGNEQYF
.	15	TRBD1	TRBV19	TRBJ1-2	TGTGCCAGTAGTATTTTTGAGGGGGCGCCTAATGGCTACACCTTC	CASSIFEGAPNGYTF
.	15	.	TRBV5-1	TRBJ2-1	TGCGCCAGCAGCTCCGGGGGGCCAGGGGGCAATGAGCAGTTCTTC	CASSSGGPGGNEQFF
.	14	.	TRBV19	TRBJ1-1	TGTGCCAGTAGTATAGTAGGAGGGCCCACTGAAGCTTTCTTT	CASSIVGGPTEAFF
once	13	.	TRBV19	TRBJ2-1	TGTGCCAGTAGTCGGGGAACCACCAATGAGCAGTTCTTC	CASSRGTTNEQFF
.	14	.	TRBV5-1	TRBJ2-1	TGCGCCAGCAGCCCAGAGACGGGAAACAATGAGCAGTTCTTC	CASSPETGNNEQFF
.	12	.	TRBV10-3	TRBJ2-7	TGTGCCATCAGTGAGTCTGGGGGGGAGCAGTACTTC	CAISESGGEQYF
.	13	.	TRBV19	TRBJ1-1	TGTGCCAGTAGCATGGGGTTGAACACTGAAGCTTTCTTT	CASSMGLNTEAFF
.	12	.	TRBV10-1	TRBJ1-1	TGCGCCAGCAGTGACTTCGGTACTGAAGCTTTCTTT	CASSDFGTEAFF
few	14	.	TRBV27	TRBJ1-1	TGTGCCAGCAGTTCCCCAGCCAGGAACACTGAAGCTTTCTTT	CASSSPARNTEAFF
.	13	.	TRBV7-9	TRBJ2-5	TGTGCCAGCAGCTTAGTAGAAGAAGAGACCCAGTACTTC	CASSLVEEETQYF
.	17	.	TRBV5-1	TRBJ2-7	TGCGCCAGCAGCTTGGAGCCGTCGGACTCCTTGGGTAGGGAGCAGTACTTC	CASSLEPSDSLGREQYF